These 13 T cell receptor beta chains came from one sample sequenced in a study of T-cell memory formation after mild COVID-19. TCRdb passed the 5' RACE reads through MiXCR, listing each CDR3 protein once. The sample has roughly 130,000 distinct CDR3 sequences, about 17% seen once. The specimen was PBMCs or a T cell subset sorted from them (not recorded which). Receptors were obtained from a man aged 18-30 years who had mild COVID-19 (a few samples of this study predate the infection). Cell type and time point are not known.

A few counts support this clonotype. V gene TRBV7-9 combines with J gene TRBJ1-2; the D gene is possibly TRBD1 (6 bases). There are 14 residues in the CDR3. The germline V gene has CDR1 SEHNR and CDR2 FQNEAQ (reference sequence). Trimming left V 5 bases short and J 2 bases short, with 12 bases between. CDR3 sequence reads: CASSPTGSNYGYTF. Written as DNA, the CDR3 is TGTGCCAGCAGCCCGACAGGTTCGAACTATGGCTACACCTTC.

This clonotype was found a few times. The chain recombines TRBV6-6 with TRBJ2-3, with TRBD2 as a possible D gene (6 bases). The germline gives CDR1 MNHNY, CDR2 SVGAGI (reference sequence). There are 15 residues in the CDR3. V was pared by 7 bases and J by 0 bases, with 14 bases between. CDR3 region: CASNRLVGSTDTQYF. CDR3 coding DNA: TGTGCCAGCAATAGACTAGTCGGCAGCACAGATACGCAGTATTTT.

The gene calls are TRBV6-5 and TRBJ2-2; TRBD1 matches at 10 bases. CDR3 length equals 19 residues. Trimming took 0 bases from V and 2 from J; bases not matched to a gene: 9. Germline V lookup: CDR1 MNHEY, CDR2 SVGAGI. Here the CDR3 reads CASSYSALTGGSNTGELFF. The DNA of the CDR3 is TGTGCCAGCAGTTACTCGGCCCTGACAGGGGGCAGTAACACCGGGGAGCTGTTTTTT.

V gene TRBV18 combines with J gene TRBJ1-2; D is perhaps TRBD1 (6 bases). The V end was cut by 0 bases, the J end by 8 bases, with 10 bases between. Germline V gene data show CDR1 as KGHSH and CDR2 as LQKENI. The CDR3 is 13 amino acids. CDR3 bases: TGTGCCAGCTCACCACCGGGGGGCCGAGGCTACACCTTC. Its protein product is CASSPPGGRGYTF.

In this sample, this clonotype turned up a few times. The J gene is TRBJ2-5, the V gene TRBV6-2 or TRBV6-3; D may be TRBD2 (5 bases). V was cut by 8 bases and J by 2 bases, with 9 bases left in between. The germline V gene has CDR1 MNHEY and CDR2 SVGEGT. CDR3 size: 12 residues. This chain's CDR3 is CASGGSQETQYF. DNA for the CDR3: TGTGCCAGCGGAGGCTCTCAAGAGACCCAGTACTTC.

On this clonotype: This may be a read error: a much more frequent sequence differs by one nucleotide. This chain joins TRBV12-3 or TRBV12-4 and TRBJ1-1; D perhaps matches TRBD1 (6 bases). Trimming stripped 5 bases from V and 7 bases from J, with 17 bases between. The CDR3 covers 14 residues. The DNA for the CDR3 is TGTGCCAGCAGTCCAGGGGACAAGGGCAATGAAGCTTTCTTT. It codes for CASSPGDKGNEAFF.

This clonotype turned up a few times. The V gene is TRBV20-1, the J gene TRBJ2-5, with 9 positions matching TRBD2. J gave up 1 base and V 5 bases, and 8 bases lay outside the gene matches. The germline gives CDR1 DFQATT, CDR2 SNEGSKA (reference sequence). The CDR3 loop spans 15 amino acids. DNA of the CDR3: TGCAGTGCTGGCCTGGCGGGGGGGGCCCAAGAGACCCAGTACTTC. Amino acids: CSAGLAGGAQETQYF.

V is TRBV9 and J is TRBJ1-6; possibly TRBD1 for D (5 bases). CDR1 and CDR2 (germline): SGDLS, YYNGEE. The V end was cut by 0 bases, the J end by 4 bases, with 8 bases between. The CDR3 spans 15 residues. In nucleotides, the CDR3 is TGTGCCAGCAGCGTAGGGGGGGGGTATAATTCACCCCTCCACTTT. Translated: CASSVGGGYNSPLHF.

Notes on this clonotype: This is likely a read error, given that the CDR3 carries no conserved phenylalanine or tryptophan at its end. The J gene is TRBJ1-2, the V gene TRBV24-1, with D uncertain. V gave up 3 bases and J gave up 4 bases, with 5 bases separating them. Germline CDR1 KGHDR, CDR2 SFDVKD. There are 12 residues in the CDR3. The CDR3 DNA sequence: TGTGCCACCAGTGATCCTTTCTATGGCTACACCGTC. This translates into CATSDPFYGYTV.

V usage is TRBV12-3 or TRBV12-4 and J usage is TRBJ1-3; no reliable D call. CDR3 length equals 11 residues. V lost 1 base and J lost 5, with 0 bases in between. CDR3 in DNA: TGTGCCAGCAGTTTAGGAAACACCATATATTTT. Its protein is CASSLGNTIYF.

This clonotype appeared a few times. This sequence joins TRBV6-1 and TRBJ2-3; D possibly corresponds to TRBD2 (6 bases). Germline V gene sequence: CDR1 MNHNS, CDR2 SASEGT. The V end lost 8 bases, the J end lost 2 bases, and 11 bases lay between the germline ends. The CDR3 consists of 13 residues. The DNA of the CDR3 is TGTGCCAGCCGCCGCGGGGTCACAGATACGCAGTATTTT. It specifies CASRRGVTDTQYF.

This clonotype was found a few times. The chain combines TRBV7-2 with TRBJ2-1; 8 bases align to TRBD2. CDR1 and CDR2 from the germline V gene are SGHTA and FQGNSA. The CDR3 extends over 15 amino acids. The junction had 5 bases not matched to a gene; V was cut back by 0 bases and J by 7 bases. CDR3 coding DNA: TGTGCCAGCAGCTTAGCCAGGGAGCGGGGGAATGAGCAGTTCTTC. Its protein product is CASSLARERGNEQFF.

This clonotype turned up a few times. The rearrangement joins TRBV12-3 or TRBV12-4 to TRBJ1-2, with D possibly matching TRBD1 (6 bases). Between the trimmed V and J ends, which lost 6 bases and 5 bases, there was a span of 16 bases. The CDR3 totals 14 residues. The CDR3 nucleotides read TGTGCCAGCAGCCCGTTCGGGGGCCTATATGGCTACACCTTC. This codes for CASSPFGGLYGYTF.